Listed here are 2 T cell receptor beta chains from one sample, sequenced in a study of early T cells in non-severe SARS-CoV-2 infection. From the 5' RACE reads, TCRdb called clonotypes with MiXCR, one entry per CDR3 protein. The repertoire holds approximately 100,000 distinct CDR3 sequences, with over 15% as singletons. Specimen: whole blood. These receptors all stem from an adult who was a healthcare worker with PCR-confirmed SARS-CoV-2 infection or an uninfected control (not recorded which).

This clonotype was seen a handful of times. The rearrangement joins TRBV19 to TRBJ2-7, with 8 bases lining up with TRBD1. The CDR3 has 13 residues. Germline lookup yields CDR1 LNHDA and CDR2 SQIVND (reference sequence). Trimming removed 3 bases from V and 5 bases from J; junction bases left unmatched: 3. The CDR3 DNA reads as TGTGCCAGTAGTATTGACAGGGGCAACGAGCAGTACTTC. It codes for CASSIDRGNEQYF. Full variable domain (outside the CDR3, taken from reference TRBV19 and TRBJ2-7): DGGITQSPKYLFRKEGQNVTLSCEQNLNHDAMYWYRQDPGQGLRLIYYSQIVNDFQKGDIAEGYSVSREKKESFPLTVTSAQKNPTAFYLCASSIDRGNEQYFGPGTRLTVT.

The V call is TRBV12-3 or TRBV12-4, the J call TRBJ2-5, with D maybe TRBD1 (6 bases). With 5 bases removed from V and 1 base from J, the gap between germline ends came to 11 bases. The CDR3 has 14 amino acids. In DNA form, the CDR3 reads TGTGCCAGCAGTCCAGACAGGTCCCAAGAGACCCAGTACTTC. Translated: CASSPDRSQETQYF.